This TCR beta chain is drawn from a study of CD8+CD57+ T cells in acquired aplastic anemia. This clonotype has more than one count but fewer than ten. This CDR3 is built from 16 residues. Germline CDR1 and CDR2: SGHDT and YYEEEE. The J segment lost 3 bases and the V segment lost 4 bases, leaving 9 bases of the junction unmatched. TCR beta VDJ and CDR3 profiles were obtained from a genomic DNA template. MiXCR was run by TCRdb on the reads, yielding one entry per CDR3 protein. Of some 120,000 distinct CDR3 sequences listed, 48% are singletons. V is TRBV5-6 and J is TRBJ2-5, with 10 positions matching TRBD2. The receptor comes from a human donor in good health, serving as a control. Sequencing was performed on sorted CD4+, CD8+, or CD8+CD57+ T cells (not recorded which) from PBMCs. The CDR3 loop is CASSGNSGGTEETQYF. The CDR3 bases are TGTGCCAGCAGCGGCAATAGCGGGGGGACCGAAGAGACCCAGTACTTC.